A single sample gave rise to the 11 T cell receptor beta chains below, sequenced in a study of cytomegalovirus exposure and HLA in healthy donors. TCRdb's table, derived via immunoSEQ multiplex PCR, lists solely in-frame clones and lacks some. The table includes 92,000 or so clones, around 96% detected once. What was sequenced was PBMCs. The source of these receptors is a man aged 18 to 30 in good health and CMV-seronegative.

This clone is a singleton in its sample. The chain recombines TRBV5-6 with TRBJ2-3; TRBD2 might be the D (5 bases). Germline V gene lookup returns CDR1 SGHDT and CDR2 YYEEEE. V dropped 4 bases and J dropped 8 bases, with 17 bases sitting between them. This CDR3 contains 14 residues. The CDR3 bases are TGTGCCAGCAGCCTCAGGAACCCTGGGAGTACGCAGTATTTT. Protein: CASSLRNPGSTQYF. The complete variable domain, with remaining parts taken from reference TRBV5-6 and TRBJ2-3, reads DAGVTQSPTHLIKTRGQQVTLRCSPKSGHDTVSWYQQALGQGPQFIFQYYEEEERQRGNFPDRFSGHQFPNYSSELNVNALLLGDSALYLCASSLRNPGSTQYFGPGTRLTVL.

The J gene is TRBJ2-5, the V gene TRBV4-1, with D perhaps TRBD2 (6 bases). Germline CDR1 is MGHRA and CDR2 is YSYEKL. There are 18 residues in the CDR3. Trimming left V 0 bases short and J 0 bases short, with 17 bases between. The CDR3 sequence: CASSQEKGRSFDQETQYF. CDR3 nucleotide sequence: TGCGCCAGCAGCCAAGAGAAAGGGAGGTCGTTTGACCAAGAGACCCAGTACTTC.

The CDR3, as DNA: TGTGCCAGCAGCTCGGGAGGCGGTGCCAATGAAAAACTGTTTTTT. It encodes CASSSGGGANEKLFF. The genes are TRBV11-2 and TRBJ1-4, with no clear D. The V and J ends lost 4 bases and 5 bases respectively, with 14 bases between them. Germline V gives CDR1 SGHAT, CDR2 FQNNGV. CDR3 length equals 15 residues.

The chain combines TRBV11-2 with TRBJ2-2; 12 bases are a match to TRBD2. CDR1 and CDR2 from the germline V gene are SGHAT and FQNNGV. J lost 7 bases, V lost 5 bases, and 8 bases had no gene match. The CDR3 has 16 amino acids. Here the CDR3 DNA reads TGTGCCAGCAGCCTAAGACTAGCGGGAGACAGCGGGGAGCTGTTTTTT. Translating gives CASSLRLAGDSGELFF.

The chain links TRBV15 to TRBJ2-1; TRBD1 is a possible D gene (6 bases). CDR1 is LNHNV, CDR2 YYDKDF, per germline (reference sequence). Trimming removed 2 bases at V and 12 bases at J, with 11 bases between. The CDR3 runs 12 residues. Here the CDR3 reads CATSRSDRSQFF. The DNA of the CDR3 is TGTGCCACCAGCAGATCTGACAGGTCGCAGTTCTTC.

CDR3 nucleotide sequence: TGTGCCAGCAGTGAACCTGAGGGACAGAACTATGGCTACACCTTC. Its protein is CASSEPEGQNYGYTF. The chain carries TRBV6-1 and TRBJ1-2, with 7 bases fitting TRBD1. The V and J ends lost 2 bases and 2 bases, in that order; junction bases with no gene match: 5. Germline assignment: CDR1 MNHNS and CDR2 SASEGT. The CDR3 consists of 15 residues.

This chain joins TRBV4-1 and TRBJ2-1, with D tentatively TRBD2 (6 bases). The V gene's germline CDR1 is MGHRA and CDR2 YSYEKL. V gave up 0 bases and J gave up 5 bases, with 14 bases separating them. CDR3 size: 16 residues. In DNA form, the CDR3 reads TGCGCCAGCAGCCAAGAACCAGGACTAACAGACAATGAGCAGTTCTTC. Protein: CASSQEPGLTDNEQFF.

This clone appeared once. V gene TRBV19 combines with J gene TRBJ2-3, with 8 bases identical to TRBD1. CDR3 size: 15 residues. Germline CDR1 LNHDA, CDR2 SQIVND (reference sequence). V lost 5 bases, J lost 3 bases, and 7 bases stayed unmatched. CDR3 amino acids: CASSGRQGLTDTQYF. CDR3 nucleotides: TGTGCCAGTAGTGGGCGACAGGGGTTGACAGATACGCAGTATTTT.

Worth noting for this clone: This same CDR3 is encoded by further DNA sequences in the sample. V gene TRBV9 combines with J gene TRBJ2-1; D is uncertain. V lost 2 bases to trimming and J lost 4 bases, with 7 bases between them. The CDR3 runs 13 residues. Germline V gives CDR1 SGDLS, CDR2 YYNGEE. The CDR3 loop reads CASSVAEYNEQFF. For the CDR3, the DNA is TGTGCCAGCAGCGTGGCCGAATACAATGAGCAGTTCTTC.

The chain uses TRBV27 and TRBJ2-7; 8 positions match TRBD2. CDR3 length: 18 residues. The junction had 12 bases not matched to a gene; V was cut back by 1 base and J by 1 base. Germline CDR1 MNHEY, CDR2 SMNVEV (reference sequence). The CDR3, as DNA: TGTGCCAGCAGTTTATACCCCCCCTCTAGCGGGCAATCCTACGAGCAGTACTTC. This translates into CASSLYPPSSGQSYEQYF.

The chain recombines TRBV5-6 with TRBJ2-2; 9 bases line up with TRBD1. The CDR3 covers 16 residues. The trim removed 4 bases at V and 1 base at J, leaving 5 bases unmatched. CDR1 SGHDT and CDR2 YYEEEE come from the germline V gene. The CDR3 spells CASSPGTGRNTGELFF. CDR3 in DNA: TGTGCCAGCAGCCCAGGGACAGGGCGGAACACCGGGGAGCTGTTTTTT. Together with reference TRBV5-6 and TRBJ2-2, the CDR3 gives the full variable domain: DAGVTQSPTHLIKTRGQQVTLRCSPKSGHDTVSWYQQALGQGPQFIFQYYEEEERQRGNFPDRFSGHQFPNYSSELNVNALLLGDSALYLCASSPGTGRNTGELFFGEGSRLTVL.